This TCR beta chain was recorded in a study of tumor and adjacent non-tumor tissue in lung cancer. Study-level background: Stage I to III disease affected 10 men and 5 women aged about 31 to 76.

Notes on this clonotype: As yet, its antigen is unknown. The junction does not match germline at one end; this may be a read error.

Study-wide findings and caveats: In normal lung, the top 100 clones were significantly more dominant than in tumor. TCR diversity was significantly greater in tumor than normal lung tissue.

The CDR3 length is 14 residues. CDR1 is DFQATT and CDR2 is SNEGSKA in the germline V gene (reference sequence). The template was RNA from unsorted bulk tissue. Distant lung tissue was collected more than 3 cm away from the tumor edge. Donors were chemotherapy-naive, newly diagnosed lung cancer surgical patients in China, August–late 2014. Three rounds of nested PCR, following a modified ARM-PCR protocol, produced the TCRbeta library. TCRdb independently ran MiXCR on the multiplex PCR reads; one entry per CDR3 protein. The sample has 60,000 to 85,000 distinct CDR3 sequences, more than 65% seen once. This receptor was identified in a man in his 70s with non-small cell lung cancer. V is TRBV20-1 and J is TRBJ1-4; the match to TRBD1 covers 9 bases. Sequences were obtained from distant non-tumor lung tissue. CDR3 sequence (DNA): TGTAGTGCTAGAACAGGGGGCGCGATTGAAAAAATGTTTTTT. Translation gives CSARTGGAIEKMFF.